This T cell receptor beta chain appears in the sequencing data of a study of T cells in Graves' hyperthyroidism and ophthalmopathy. Points from the study as a whole: Most thyroid clonotypes that were expanded above 0.001 also turned up in blood.

The CDR3 extends over 14 amino acids. Looked up from germline, CDR1 is MNHNS and CDR2 is SASEGT. It was RNA transcripts that yielded the amplified TCR beta CDR3 regions. HTBI primers were used for first-round RT-PCR of the TCR CDR3. TCRdb fed the multiplex PCR reads into MiXCR, producing one record per CDR3 protein. This sample has hundreds of thousands of distinct CDR3 sequences, with roughly 20% found just once. In regard to this clonotype: As yet, its antigen is unknown. An end of the junction differs from the germline gene, which may be a read error.

Clinical symptoms, serum thyroxine and TRAb, thyroid ultrasound and orbital computed tomography together formed the diagnostic basis. Sequencing input: blood. This TCR was recovered from a woman aged 45-59 years with Graves' hyperthyroidism that later progressed to Graves' ophthalmopathy. The chain couples TRBV6-1 to TRBJ1-5; TRBD1 is a possible D gene (5 bases). The CDR3 nucleotides are TGTGCCAGCAGAGAAGGGGTCTTAAATCAGCCCCAGCATTTT. This translates into CASREGVLNQPQHF.